Each of the 15 T cell receptor beta chains below was sequenced from the same sample in a study of cytomegalovirus exposure and HLA in healthy donors. PCR primers comprised 60 Vbeta and 13 Jbeta primers. The table came from immunoSEQ multiplex PCR; TCRdb's copy has only in-frame clones and leaves some out. The sample gives 110,000 to 150,000 clones, under 80% of which show up once; roughly 8.8% is in the top ten. The specimen sequenced was PBMCs. These receptors all stem from a woman between 45 and 65 years old in good health and CMV-seropositive.

This clone ranks as medium-sized. The chain links TRBV5-1 to TRBJ2-7; D perhaps matches TRBD1 (6 bases). CDR3 size: 13 residues. V gave up 5 bases and J gave up 0 bases, with 9 bases separating them. Germline values: CDR1 SGHRS, CDR2 YFSETQ. The DNA for the CDR3 is TGCGCCAGCAGGGACAGTAGCTCCTACGAGCAGTACTTC. Protein sequence: CASRDSSSYEQYF.

The J gene is TRBJ2-3, the V gene TRBV5-1, with D possibly TRBD1 on 5 matching bases. The CDR3 covers 14 residues. Trimming stripped 0 bases from V and 6 bases from J, with 11 bases between. Germline V gives CDR1 SGHRS, CDR2 YFSETQ. CDR3 loop: CASSLGQKGDTQYF. As DNA, the CDR3 is TGCGCCAGCAGCTTGGGACAAAAGGGGGATACGCAGTATTTT.

The chain combines TRBV19 with TRBJ1-4; TRBD1 matches at 7 bases. J was trimmed by 0 bases and V by 3 bases; bases with no gene match: 7. The CDR3 runs 17 residues. Germline CDR1 and CDR2: LNHDA and SQIVND (reference sequence). This chain's CDR3 is CASSMVGQSPTNEKLFF. The DNA of the CDR3 is TGTGCCAGTAGTATGGTGGGACAGAGTCCAACTAATGAAAAACTGTTTTTT.

Of note for this clone: The sample contains more than one DNA sequence encoding this CDR3. CDR3 protein: CASSLARETQYF. The CDR3 bases are TGTGCCAGCAGCTTAGCGCGAGAGACCCAGTACTTC. This chain links TRBV7-2 with TRBJ2-5; D is ambiguous. The length of the CDR3 is 12 residues. Trimming cost V 0 bases and J 4 bases, with 3 bases left between them. Germline assignment: CDR1 SGHTA and CDR2 FQGNSA.

Here the CDR3 DNA reads TGTGCCAGCAGTTCGGCGATACAGGGGGCCCGGAACACTGAAGCTTTCTTT. It encodes CASSSAIQGARNTEAFF. J is TRBJ1-1 and V is TRBV28, with TRBD1 matching 9 bases. This CDR3 contains 17 residues. The V gene's germline CDR1 is MDHEN and CDR2 SYDVKM. The junction had 10 bases not matched to a gene; V was cut back by 4 bases and J by 1 base.

This clone was picked up a small number of times. The chain employs TRBV5-1 and TRBJ2-5; maybe TRBD2 (5 bases). V was trimmed by 2 bases and J by 1 base, leaving 12 bases between them. Per the germline V gene, CDR1 is SGHRS and CDR2 is YFSETQ. This CDR3 has 15 amino acids. CDR3 DNA sequence: TGCGCCAGCAGCTTAGGGCGGGCCCTCCAAGAGACCCAGTACTTC. Its translation is CASSLGRALQETQYF.

The chain joins TRBV11-2 to TRBJ2-2; 7 bases are shared with TRBD2. Per germline, CDR1 SGHAT and CDR2 FQNNGV. The CDR3 is 15 amino acids. V dropped 3 bases and J dropped 1; count of bases not matched to a gene: 2. The CDR3 nucleotides read TGTGCCAGCAGCTTCGGCGGGGGGAACACCGGGGAGCTGTTTTTT. Translated, it gives CASSFGGGNTGELFF.

The chain is built from TRBV9 and TRBJ2-2; D is undetermined. This CDR3 region has 19 residues. V was pared by 3 bases and J by 5 bases, with 26 bases between. In germline, CDR1 is SGDLS, CDR2 YYNGEE. The CDR3 loop is CASSGKTHGGGAGTGELFF. Written as DNA, the CDR3 is TGTGCCAGCAGCGGAAAAACCCACGGCGGTGGCGCCGGGACCGGGGAGCTGTTTTTT.

Comment on this clone: The sample carries other DNA sequences with the same CDR3. The chain uses TRBV5-1 and TRBJ2-2; D not resolved. The CDR3 totals 13 residues. The V end lost 2 bases, the J end lost 5 bases, and 7 bases lay between the germline ends. Germline CDR1 SGHRS, CDR2 YFSETQ. The CDR3 nucleotides read TGCGCCAGCAGCTTCACCACAACCGGGGAGCTGTTTTTT. It codes for CASSFTTTGELFF. The entire variable domain, with the rest obtained from reference TRBV5-1 and TRBJ2-2, is as follows: KAGVTQTPRYLIKTRGQQVTLSCSPISGHRSVSWYQQTPGQGLQFLFEYFSETQRNKGNFPGRFSGRQFSNSRSEMNVSTLELGDSALYLCASSFTTTGELFFGEGSRLTVL.

The sample holds one count of this clone. The chain employs TRBV27 and TRBJ2-3; 10 nucleotides align to TRBD2. The CDR3 consists of 17 residues. V lost 2 bases, J lost 1 base, and 6 bases stayed unmatched. The germline V gene has CDR1 MNHEY and CDR2 SMNVEV (reference sequence). The CDR3 nucleotides read TGTGCCAGCAGTTTAATTAGCGGGGGGTTCGGCACAGATACGCAGTATTTT. Its translation: CASSLISGGFGTDTQYF.

This chain joins TRBV28 and TRBJ1-2, with D possibly being TRBD1 (5 bases). Germline V gene sequence: CDR1 MDHEN, CDR2 SYDVKM. The CDR3 loop spans 13 amino acids. V lost 4 bases, J lost 6 bases, and 12 bases lay in between. This CDR3 is CASSSQGPHGYTF. DNA for the CDR3: TGTGCCAGCAGTTCGCAGGGTCCGCATGGCTACACCTTC.

The chain is built from TRBV9 and TRBJ2-7; D remains ambiguous. From germline, CDR1 is SGDLS and CDR2 YYNGEE. The V gene lost 0 bases and the J gene lost 1 base, with 8 bases spanning the gap. This CDR3 contains 14 residues. CDR3 nucleotides: TGTGCCAGCAGCGTAGACACCCATTCCTACGAGCAGTACTTC. Translation: CASSVDTHSYEQYF.

V is TRBV2 and J is TRBJ2-1, with 7 bases lining up with TRBD2. The V segment lost 7 bases and the J segment 8 bases; nucleotides outside the gene matches: 11. The CDR3 covers 14 residues. CDR1 is SNHLY and CDR2 is FYNNEI in the germline V gene. CDR3 in DNA: TGTGCCAGCAAAACGGACTTAGCGGGCGATGAGCAGTTCTTC. This gives the protein CASKTDLAGDEQFF.

The rearrangement links TRBV2 to TRBJ1-4; D is ambiguous. Looked up from germline, CDR1 is SNHLY and CDR2 is FYNNEI. V gave up 8 bases and J gave up 1 base, with 11 bases separating them. The CDR3 has 14 amino acids. The CDR3 DNA reads TGTGCCAGCGTCCGACAACTAACTAATGAAAAACTGTTTTTT. Translating it yields CASVRQLTNEKLFF.

The chain recombines TRBV11-2 with TRBJ1-3, with D unresolved. The V gene's germline CDR1 is SGHAT and CDR2 FQNNGV. This CDR3 has 13 amino acids. The ends were cut back, 1 base at V and 8 bases at J, with 9 bases in the middle. In DNA form, the CDR3 reads TGTGCCAGCAGCTTAGCCGAGCCGCACACCATATATTTT. Residues: CASSLAEPHTIYF.